This TCR beta chain was sequenced in a study of PD-1 blockade in classical Hodgkin lymphoma. The CDR3 spans 12 residues. Germline assignment: CDR1 GTSNPN and CDR2 SVGIG (reference sequence). V was trimmed by 8 bases and J by 0 bases, leaving 9 bases between them. After autologous stem cell transplantation all patients relapsed, and prior brentuximab vedotin exposure differed between cohorts. With magnetic negative selection, CD4+ T cells were purified from PBMCs that had been thawed. The repertoire was sequenced with immunoSEQ multiplex PCR; TCRdb's copy has only in-frame clones and lacks some. The data hold about 12,000 clones, with 90% observed a single time.

This chain joins TRBV30 and TRBJ2-3, with D uncertain. The sequencing used CD4+ T cells from blood, collected at baseline. The TCR comes from a human donor with classical Hodgkin lymphoma. The CDR3 here is CAGVQSTDTQYF. In DNA form, the CDR3 reads TGTGCCGGGGTGCAGAGCACAGATACGCAGTATTTT.